This entry lists 12 T cell receptor beta chains sequenced from one sample in a study of T-cell memory formation after mild COVID-19. TCRdb re-called the 5' RACE reads with MiXCR, one entry per CDR3 protein. The profile covers about 170,000 distinct CDR3 sequences, with about an eighth appearing a single time and 2.5% to 3.5% taken by the ten largest. Sequencing was performed on PBMCs or a T cell subset sorted from them (not recorded which). The receptors shown here come from a man aged 18 to 29 who had mild COVID-19 (a few samples of this study predate the infection). Cell type and time point are not known.

The rearrangement uses TRBV29-1 and TRBJ1-3; D remains ambiguous. The germline gives CDR1 SQVTM, CDR2 ANQGSEA. This CDR3 contains 13 residues. V was trimmed by 2 bases and J by 2 bases, leaving 7 bases between them. In DNA form, the CDR3 reads TGCAGCGTTGAACGGAGGGCTGGAAACACCATATATTTT. Translating gives CSVERRAGNTIYF. The variable domain in full, completed from reference TRBV29-1 and TRBJ1-3, reads SAVISQKPSRDICQRGTSLTIQCQVDSQVTMMFWYRQQPGQSLTLIATANQGSEATYESGFVIDKFPISRPNLTFSTLTVSNMSPEDSSIYLCSVERRAGNTIYFGEGSWLTVV.

The V call is TRBV21-1, the J call TRBJ2-7; the table's TRBD1 call for D was not verified on the DNA. TRBV21-1 is an annotated pseudogene. The CDR3 is made up of 14 amino acids. The CDR3 is CASSNRDRGHEQYF. As DNA, the CDR3 is TGTGCCAGCAGCAACCGGGACAGGGGCCACGAGCAGTACTTC.

The chain links TRBV28 to TRBJ1-5; D remains ambiguous. Germline V lookup: CDR1 MDHEN, CDR2 SYDVKM. This CDR3 spans 17 amino acids. Trimming left V 2 bases short and J 0 bases short, with 14 bases between. CDR3 amino acids: CASSLSGSLYSNQPQHF. The CDR3, as DNA: TGTGCCAGCAGTTTAAGCGGTTCCCTATATAGCAATCAGCCCCAGCATTTT. The variable domain in full, completed from reference TRBV28 and TRBJ1-5, reads DVKVTQSSRYLVKRTGEKVFLECVQDMDHENMFWYRQDPGLGLRLIYFSYDVKMKEKGDIPEGYSVSREKKERFSLILESASTNQTSMYLCASSLSGSLYSNQPQHFGDGTRLSIL.

This clonotype was seen only a few times. The chain is built from TRBV4-3 and TRBJ2-5, with 11 bases fitting TRBD2. V trimming: 0 bases; J trimming: 5 bases; junction bases outside the gene matches: 8. The CDR3 loop spans 17 amino acids. The germline CDR1 and CDR2 sequences are LGHNA and YSLEER. The CDR3 sequence: CASSQDMASGGWETQYF. CDR3 DNA: TGCGCCAGCAGCCAAGATATGGCTAGCGGGGGGTGGGAGACCCAGTACTTC.

This clonotype was counted between two and nine times. The chain employs TRBV5-1 and TRBJ1-5, with D perhaps matching TRBD1 (6 bases). The CDR3 is 18 amino acids. The V gene lost 4 bases and the J gene lost 0 bases, with 20 bases spanning the gap. Germline V gene sequence: CDR1 SGHRS, CDR2 YFSETQ. CDR3 in DNA: TGCGCCAGCAGCCCACGCTCGACAGGCCCCTATAGCAATCAGCCCCAGCATTTT. The encoded protein is CASSPRSTGPYSNQPQHF.

This chain joins TRBV5-6 and TRBJ2-5, with D hard to call. Germline V gene data show CDR1 as SGHDT and CDR2 as YYEEEE. Trimming left V 4 bases short and J 5 bases short, with 12 bases between. The length of the CDR3 is 13 residues. CDR3 coding DNA: TGTGCCAGCAGCGTCGCGCAACCGGAGACCCAGTACTTC. Protein product: CASSVAQPETQYF. Based on the CDR3 plus reference TRBV5-6 and TRBJ2-5, the full variable domain is DAGVTQSPTHLIKTRGQQVTLRCSPKSGHDTVSWYQQALGQGPQFIFQYYEEEERQRGNFPDRFSGHQFPNYSSELNVNALLLGDSALYLCASSVAQPETQYFGPGTRLLVL.

This clonotype was picked up a small number of times. The chain recombines TRBV5-6 with TRBJ1-2; no reliable D call. This CDR3 region has 11 residues. The V gene's germline CDR1 is SGHDT and CDR2 YYEEEE. Trimming cost V 4 bases and J 7 bases, with 8 bases left between them. CDR3 coding DNA: TGTGCCAGCAGCGAAGGGTTTGGCTACACCTTC. As protein: CASSEGFGYTF. The entire variable domain, with the rest obtained from reference TRBV5-6 and TRBJ1-2, is as follows: DAGVTQSPTHLIKTRGQQVTLRCSPKSGHDTVSWYQQALGQGPQFIFQYYEEEERQRGNFPDRFSGHQFPNYSSELNVNALLLGDSALYLCASSEGFGYTFGSGTRLTVV.

This clonotype was counted only a few times. This rearrangement joins TRBV5-1 to TRBJ2-1; 11 bases agree with TRBD2. This CDR3 is 14 amino acids long. V was clipped by 6 bases and J by 2 bases; unmatched bases: 1. Germline CDR1 is SGHRS and CDR2 is YFSETQ. The DNA of the CDR3 is TGCGCCAGCAAGGGACTAGCGGCCTACAATGAGCAGTTCTTC. Its protein product is CASKGLAAYNEQFF.

The chain links TRBV3-1 to TRBJ1-2, with D uncertain. With 4 bases removed from V and 8 bases from J, the gap between germline ends came to 17 bases. CDR1 is LGHDT and CDR2 is YNNKEL in the germline V gene (reference sequence). The CDR3 consists of 14 residues. In DNA, the CDR3 is TGTGCCAGCAGCCGACTGGGCGGAGGAGGAGGCTACACCTTC. Its translation is CASSRLGGGGGYTF.

The CDR3 reads CASSLAGTGVNIQYF. For the CDR3, the DNA is TGTGCCAGCTCACTAGCCGGGACAGGGGTAAACATTCAGTACTTC. The V call is TRBV18, the J call TRBJ2-4; 10 bases agree with TRBD1. Germline CDR1 is KGHSH and CDR2 is LQKENI. The CDR3 covers 15 residues. With 4 bases clipped from V and 6 bases from J, the junction kept 6 bases outside the gene matches. The entire variable domain, with the rest obtained from reference TRBV18 and TRBJ2-4, is as follows: NAGVMQNPRHLVRRRGQEARLRCSPMKGHSHVYWYRQLPEEGLKFMVYLQKENIIDESGMPKERFSAEFPKEGPSILRIQQVVRGDSAAYFCASSLAGTGVNIQYFGAGTRLSVL.

The V and J genes are TRBV7-9 and TRBJ1-6, with D tentatively TRBD1 (5 bases). The CDR3 length is 15 residues. V was trimmed by 3 bases and J by 5 bases, leaving 11 bases between them. Germline-derived CDR1 and CDR2 are SEHNR and FQNEAQ (reference sequence). The DNA of the CDR3 is TGTGCCAGCAGCTTGGGGACGTCGGATAATTCACCCCTCCACTTT. It translates to CASSLGTSDNSPLHF. The variable domain in full, with the rest retrieved from reference TRBV7-9 and TRBJ1-6, is DTGVSQNPRHKITKRGQNVTFRCDPISEHNRLYWYRQTLGQGPEFLTYFQNEAQLEKSRLLSDRFSAERPKGSFSTLEIQRTEQGDSAMYLCASSLGTSDNSPLHFGNGTRLTVT.

This clonotype was observed a handful of times. The J gene is TRBJ2-1, the V gene TRBV15; TRBD1 or TRBD2 may be the D gene (6 bases each). The CDR3 is 13 residues long. Trimming removed 3 bases from V and 8 bases from J, with 11 bases in between. Germline values: CDR1 LNHNV, CDR2 YYDKDF (reference sequence). As DNA, the CDR3 is TGTGCCACCAGCAGCTGGGGGGCAGATGAGCAGTTCTTC. Translation: CATSSWGADEQFF.